Below, 14 T cell receptor beta chains from the same sample are listed, as sequenced in a study of cytomegalovirus exposure and HLA in healthy donors. PCR used 60 Vbeta primers and 13 Jbeta primers. Sequencing was performed with immunoSEQ multiplex PCR; in TCRdb, only in-frame clones are kept and a portion is missing. The repertoire holds roughly 200,000 clones, with 70% to 80% as singletons. Sequencing used PBMCs. Receptors were obtained from a woman in her 30s in good health and CMV-seronegative.

The chain recombines TRBV6-1 with TRBJ2-7, with D perhaps matching TRBD2 (6 bases). Germline assignment: CDR1 MNHNS and CDR2 SASEGT. This CDR3 has 12 amino acids. V lost 6 bases and J 6 bases, leaving 12 bases between the germline ends. Here the CDR3 DNA reads TGTGCCAGCAGACGCAGACTAGGCGAGCAGTACTTC. Residues: CASRRRLGEQYF.

As concerns this clone: A junction boundary mismatches the germline segment, possibly from a read error. The genes are TRBV7-9 and TRBJ2-7; TRBD1 matches 8 bases. Germline assignment: CDR1 SEHNR and CDR2 FQNEAQ (reference sequence). The CDR3 is made up of 14 amino acids. The CDR3 loop is CSSSLGQGLDEQYF. The CDR3 DNA follows: TGTTCCAGCAGCTTAGGACAGGGACTGGACGAGCAGTACTTC.

The V gene is TRBV19, the J gene TRBJ1-5; 11 bases map to TRBD1. Germline assignment: CDR1 LNHDA and CDR2 SQIVND (reference sequence). This CDR3 region has 15 residues. The ends lost 4 bases at V and 7 bases at J; junction bases unmatched: 6. CDR3 loop: CASSTGTGGRQPQHF. Here the CDR3 DNA reads TGTGCCAGTAGTACCGGGACAGGGGGGAGACAGCCCCAGCATTTT.

The chain combines TRBV10-3 with TRBJ1-6, with 8 bases identical to TRBD1. V lost 6 bases and J lost 5; bases outside the gene matches: 9. The CDR3 is 16 residues long. In germline, CDR1 is ENHRY, CDR2 SYGVKD. The CDR3 sequence is CAIRAGGSTNNSPLHF. In nucleotides, the CDR3 is TGTGCCATCAGGGCAGGGGGCTCAACAAATAATTCACCCCTCCACTTT.

The sample holds one count of this clone. V gene TRBV9 combines with J gene TRBJ2-5; 7 bases fit TRBD2. Germline CDR1 and CDR2: SGDLS and YYNGEE. The CDR3 sequence is 15 residues long. V lost 2 bases, J lost 4 bases, and 8 bases stayed unmatched. CDR3: CASSVSGGPIETQYF. CDR3 DNA: TGTGCCAGCAGCGTTTCGGGGGGTCCTATAGAGACCCAGTACTTC.

This chain joins TRBV28 and TRBJ2-1, with D perhaps TRBD2 (6 bases). This CDR3 has 16 amino acids. The V end was cut by 3 bases, the J end by 1 base, with 13 bases between. Germline CDR1 and CDR2: MDHEN and SYDVKM. CDR3: CASSFPDYSSYNEQFF. The CDR3 DNA follows: TGTGCCAGCAGTTTCCCGGACTATTCATCCTACAATGAGCAGTTCTTC.

This clone has a single count. This rearrangement joins TRBV2 to TRBJ1-2; 9 bases line up with TRBD1. Trimming cost V 6 bases and J 0 bases; bases outside gene matches: 5. CDR1 and CDR2 from the germline V gene are SNHLY and FYNNEI. There are 15 residues in the CDR3. The CDR3 DNA sequence: TGTGCCAGCAGAAACACAGGGGGCGCTAACTATGGCTACACCTTC. Protein sequence: CASRNTGGANYGYTF.

The rearrangement links TRBV7-9 to TRBJ1-2, with 8 bases matching TRBD1. Germline CDR1 SEHNR, CDR2 FQNEAQ (reference sequence). The CDR3 has 14 residues. V shed 5 bases, J shed 1 base, and the junction held 3 bases outside the gene matches. CDR3 residues: CASSRTGGNYGYTF. DNA of the CDR3: TGTGCCAGCAGCCGTACAGGGGGTAACTATGGCTACACCTTC.

There are a few counts of this clone. The chain uses TRBV4-2 and TRBJ2-7; TRBD1 agrees at 7 bases. Germline CDR1 LGHNA, CDR2 YNFKEQ. Germline trimming cut 5 bases from V and 0 bases from J; bases unmatched to any gene: 7. CDR3 size: 15 residues. The CDR3 sequence is CASSSTDRDSYEQYF. Here the CDR3 DNA reads TGTGCCAGCAGCTCAACCGACAGGGACTCCTACGAGCAGTACTTC.

V usage is TRBV2 and J usage is TRBJ1-2, with TRBD1 matching 7 bases. The length of the CDR3 is 13 residues. CDR1 is SNHLY, CDR2 FYNNEI, per germline. Unmatched junction bases numbered 8, after V lost 5 bases and J lost 8 bases. For the CDR3, the DNA is TGTGCCAGCAGTCCCGACAGGGAACTAGGCTACACCTTC. This codes for CASSPDRELGYTF. The full variable domain, its missing parts supplied by reference TRBV2 and TRBJ1-2, is EPEVTQTPSHQVTQMGQEVILRCVPISNHLYFYWYRQILGQKVEFLVSFYNNEISEKSEIFDDQFSVERPDGSNFTLKIRSTKLEDSAMYFCASSPDRELGYTFGSGTRLTVV.

The chain uses TRBV10-2 and TRBJ2-1; 12 positions agree with TRBD2. CDR3 length: 14 residues. Unmatched junction bases numbered 8, after V lost 7 bases and J lost 10 bases. Germline V gene sequence: CDR1 WSHSY, CDR2 SAAADI. The CDR3 is CASTILAGGEEQFF. The CDR3 region has the DNA TGCGCCAGCACCATCCTAGCGGGAGGGGAAGAGCAGTTCTTC.

The CDR3 DNA reads TGTGCCAGCAGCCCCGGGGGGGCGCAAGGTGGAAATTCACCCCTCCACTTT. Amino acids: CASSPGGAQGGNSPLHF. The chain uses TRBV13 and TRBJ1-6; D may be TRBD1 (6 bases). Between the trimmed V and J ends, which lost 5 bases and 7 bases, there was a span of 21 bases. The CDR3 runs 17 residues. CDR1 and CDR2 from the germline V gene are PRHDT and FYEKMQ (reference sequence).

The V gene is TRBV28, the J gene TRBJ2-3; D is perhaps TRBD2 (6 bases). V lost 3 bases and J 2 bases, leaving 9 bases between the germline ends. The CDR3 has 14 residues. CDR1 MDHEN and CDR2 SYDVKM come from the germline V gene. The CDR3 nucleotides are TGTGCCAGCAGTTTGGGACTGCTCACAGATACGCAGTATTTT. It yields the protein CASSLGLLTDTQYF.

This clone was picked up one time. This chain uses TRBV19 with TRBJ2-5, with a weak D call TRBD2 (7 bases). CDR3 size: 14 residues. Germline V CDR1 and CDR2: LNHDA, SQIVND (reference sequence). Trimming left V 5 bases short and J 4 bases short, with 14 bases between. CDR3 sequence: CASSPLRGGETQYF. DNA of the CDR3: TGTGCCAGTAGTCCGTTGAGGGGGGGAGAGACCCAGTACTTC.